In its sample, the clone carrying this TCR beta chain was seen a few times. Its target is not known. This entry belongs to a study of T-cell memory formation after mild COVID-19. Libraries for TCRalpha and TCRbeta carried sample barcodes and unique molecular identifiers via 5'RACE. From the 5' RACE reads, TCRdb called clonotypes with MiXCR, one entry per CDR3 protein. The sample shows 300,000 to 350,000 distinct CDR3 sequences, roughly an eighth of them seen only once. Trimming took off 4 bases at V and 4 bases at J, with 15 bases between the two ends. The CDR3 has 14 residues. Germline loops: CDR1 GTSNPN, CDR2 SVGIG (reference sequence). The study's findings and limits: Clones which contracted sat mainly in CM and EM if CD4+, and in EMRA if CD8+. Some clones that responded turned up in pre-infection memory, which suggests that cross-reactive memory joined in.

The chain uses TRBV30 and TRBJ2-3; D perhaps matches TRBD2 (6 bases). The source of this sequence is a young man who had mild COVID-19 (a few samples of this study predate the infection). Cell type and time point are not known. The sequencing sample was made of PBMCs or a T cell subset sorted from them (not recorded which). The CDR3 here is CAWTDLGGPDTQYF. The CDR3 DNA sequence: TGTGCCTGGACGGATTTGGGGGGACCAGATACGCAGTATTTT. The full variable domain, completed using reference TRBV30 and TRBJ2-3, is SQTIHQWPATLVQPVGSPLSLECTVEGTSNPNLYWYRQAAGRGLQLLFYSVGIGQISSEVPQNLSASRPQDRQFILSSKKLLLSDSGFYLCAWTDLGGPDTQYFGPGTRLTVL.